The rows below give T cell receptor beta chains drawn from one sample of a study of T cells in Graves' hyperthyroidism and ophthalmopathy. MiXCR was run by TCRdb on the multiplex PCR reads, yielding one entry per CDR3 protein. This repertoire shows some 370,000 distinct CDR3 sequences, roughly 17% found once; its top ten account for around a third. What was sequenced was blood. Receptor source: a woman aged 30 to 39 with Graves' hyperthyroidism that later progressed to Graves' ophthalmopathy. Both conserved end residues are part of each CDR3. The order of the fields is V gene, D gene, J gene, clone size, CDR3 protein, CDR3 DNA. A D gene is named only where the DNA matches it firmly. Size values are once, few and many counts, or a class for expanded clones, and some rows have none.

>TRBV2|-|TRBJ1-6|many
CASSEVANSPLHF
TGTGCCAGCAGTGAAGTGGCAAATTCACCCCTCCACTTT
>TRBV3-1|TRBD1|TRBJ1-5|many
CASSQDYPGTGVGWNQPQHF
TGTGCCAGCAGCCAAGATTATCCGGGGACAGGCGTCGGGTGGAATCAGCCCCAGCATTTT
>TRBV6-1|-|TRBJ2-7|many
CASSWVGNYEQYF
TGTGCCAGCAGTTGGGTGGGGAACTACGAGCAGTACTTC
>TRBV5-1|-|TRBJ2-1|-
CASRSTLSNEQFF
TGCGCCAGCAGGTCGACACTCTCGAATGAGCAGTTCTTC
>TRBV28|-|TRBJ2-7|many
CASSFTDLGQYF
TGTGCCAGCAGTTTCACAGATTTGGGGCAGTACTTC
>TRBV7-9|-|TRBJ2-5|-
CASSWGGRETQYF
TGTGCCAGCAGCTGGGGGGGGCGAGAGACCCAGTACTTC
>TRBV5-1|TRBD2|TRBJ2-1|once
CASSSGSGGTYNEQFF
TGCGCCAGCAGCTCTGGCAGCGGGGGAACCTACAATGAGCAGTTCTTC
>TRBV27|-|TRBJ2-1|-
CASSFIRGEQFF
TGTGCCAGCAGTTTTATTCGGGGTGAGCAGTTCTTC
>TRBV19|TRBD2|TRBJ2-2|-
CASSIGGGVNTGELFF
TGTGCCAGTAGTATAGGGGGAGGGGTAAACACCGGGGAGCTGTTTTTT
>TRBV20-1|-|TRBJ2-5|many
CSASQVEGETQYF
TGCAGTGCTAGCCAGGTGGAAGGGGAGACCCAGTACTTC
>TRBV25-1|TRBD1|TRBJ2-3|many
CASSPFLRGSTDTQYF
TGTGCCAGCAGTCCCTTTCTCAGGGGGTCCACAGATACGCAGTATTTT
>TRBV3-1|-|TRBJ2-2|-
CASSAGSAGVLTNTGELFF
TGTGCCAGCAGCGCGGGGTCGGCAGGGGTCCTTACGAACACCGGGGAGCTGTTTTTT
>TRBV12-3/TRBV12-4|-|TRBJ1-1|-
CASSLSGHNTEAFF
TGTGCCAGCAGTTTAAGCGGACACAACACTGAAGCTTTCTTT
>TRBV6-2/TRBV6-3|-|TRBJ1-5|many
CASSDHSNQPQHF
TGTGCCAGCTCCGACCATAGCAATCAGCCCCAGCATTTT
>TRBV24-1|-|TRBJ2-7|many
CATSDMFPYEQYF
TGTGCCACCAGTGATATGTTCCCCTACGAGCAGTACTTC
>TRBV5-4|-|TRBJ2-1|few
CASSLEQVDEQFF
TGTGCCAGCAGCTTGGAGCAGGTCGATGAGCAGTTCTTC
>TRBV11-2|-|TRBJ1-4|few
CASSLAGGVAGEKLFF
TGTGCCAGCAGCTTAGCCGGGGGGGTTGCCGGTGAAAAACTGTTTTTT
>TRBV6-5|-|TRBJ2-7|-
CASSYIGGDYEQYF
TGTGCCAGCAGTTACATAGGAGGGGACTACGAGCAGTACTTC
>TRBV29-1|TRBD1|TRBJ2-4|-
CSVEGGTGNIQYF
TGCAGCGTTGAAGGGGGGACAGGCAACATTCAGTACTTC
>TRBV7-8|TRBD1|TRBJ2-1|few
CASSLAETGVEQFF
TGTGCCAGCAGCTTAGCGGAGACAGGGGTTGAGCAGTTCTTC